These T cell receptor beta chains were read from a single sample in a study of cytomegalovirus exposure and HLA in healthy donors. This table comes from immunoSEQ multiplex PCR, and its TCRdb copy is limited to in-frame clones, with some not included. The sample has approximately 61,000 clones, around three quarters seen once. What was sequenced was PBMCs. All receptors derive from a man aged 18 to 30 in good health and CMV-seropositive. CDR3s include the opening cysteine and the closing phenylalanine or tryptophan.

TRBV6-1 CASSSHQPQHF
TRBV2 CASRKTGGHRQGYTF
TRBV4-2 CASSQDRAYEQYF
TRBV2 CASSLSTDTQYF
TRBV29-1 CSVGAAGYGNQPQHF
TRBV30 CAWSWQGNEEAFF
TRBV6-5 CASSLDRGPYNEQFF
TRBV6-1 CASSETGGQSPLHF
TRBV29-1 CSVAGLAGVEQYF
TRBV2 CAKTGGDRETQYF
TRBV5-1 CASSFGQTEETQYF
TRBV6-5 CASRGQGSHTEAFF
TRBV30 CAWSVRGGEAFF
TRBV7-9 CASSREDVTEAFF
TRBV10-1 CASSEGAGTDTQYF
TRBV6-4 CASQFQTPGGTQYF
TRBV2 CASRAGGVDEQFF
TRBV28 CASSLVAGHQPQHF
TRBV30 CAWSETGYEQYF
TRBV5-1 CASGSGERSDTQYF
TRBV25-1 CASSEAAGNTIYF
TRBV10-3 CAISEAIGAANEQPQHF
TRBV29-1 CSVEWRFSYNEQFF
TRBV4-2 CASSQVGGLAVSYEQYF
TRBV6-7 CASSGTGDRNYEQYF
TRBV5-1 CASSAGTGGVNTEAFF
TRBV10-3 CAIRGHTDNSPLHF
TRBV7-6 CASSSGVGLGDEQYF
TRBV30 CAWSVRGGFEKLFF
TRBV30 CAWSSWGAGELFF
TRBV4-1 CASSQKAGGGYNEQFF
TRBV10-2 CASSEYYGDRNYEQYF
TRBV7-9 CASSSPGLAGLEQFF
TRBV7-9 CASSSSGANVLTF
TRBV10-1 CASSAGTSYREDTQYF
TRBV7-7 CASSPQRGGNEQFF
TRBV7-6 CASSSRGTGTDTQYF
TRBV10-3 CAISESGRGDEKLFF
TRBV29-1 CSASTTGYGYTF
TRBV29-1 CSVVVRGMSGNTIYF
TRBV9 CASSPREGGYTF
TRBV10-3 CASEGGTSGYEQYF
TRBV29-1 CSVVPSDGSAYEQYF
TRBV7-9 CASSRQSSYEQYF
TRBV10-2 CASSDRTSGGTADTQYF
TRBV6-1 CASSEDRAGTEAFF
TRBV30 CAQTQGAGYTF
TRBV5-1 CASSRSRHLNTEAFF
TRBV4-2 CASSPVLGTGDGYTF
TRBV30 CAWRAADGYTF
TRBV7-7 CASSPPPGGSYNEQFF
TRBV29-1 CSVGGRASYEQYF
TRBV20-1 CSAPANYGYTF
TRBV6-5 CASSPGGLDEQYF
TRBV7-2 CASSSTSGALEQYF
TRBV5-6 CASSLTGVVNQPQHF
TRBV28 CATQEGARGEKLFF
TRBV5-1 CASKGREGNTEAFF
TRBV30 CAWSPGGGQPQHF